A selection of T cell receptor beta chains follows, all from one sample in a study of blood T cell repertoires in COVID-19. Some clones are missing from TCRdb's copy, which holds only in-frame ones; the method was immunoSEQ multiplex PCR. The repertoire consists of approximately 69,000 clones, with 82% occurring once and the leading ten covering about an eighth. The sequencing input was peripheral blood. These receptors all come from an elderly woman with acute or convalescent COVID-19. Each CDR3 is given with its conserved first and last residue. Each record gives: D gene, clone size, V gene, J gene, CDR3 DNA, CDR3 protein. A D gene is named only where the DNA matches it firmly. Some rows mark clone size as missing; the rest say once, few, many or name a class of expanded clone.

TRBD2,-,TRBV4-3,TRBJ2-2,TGCGCCAGCAGCCAAGAATTCCTAGCGGGAGGCACCGGGGAGCTGTTTTTT,CASSQEFLAGGTGELFF
TRBD2,-,TRBV10-3,TRBJ2-4,TGTGCCATCAGTGAGTCTGGACTAGCGCCCCTAAACATTCAGTACTTC,CAISESGLAPLNIQYF
TRBD2,-,TRBV7-9,TRBJ2-1,TGTGCCAGCTTTTGGGGGGGATCCCCCTACAATGAGCAGTTCTTC,CASFWGGSPYNEQFF
-,-,TRBV28,TRBJ1-1,TGTGCCAGCAGTCTTCACACAGTGAACACTGAAGCTTTCTTT,CASSLHTVNTEAFF
-,once,TRBV29-1,TRBJ2-1,TGCAGCGTCGAGCCAGGGGCCCCCAATGAGCAGTTCTTC,CSVEPGAPNEQFF
-,few,TRBV10-3,TRBJ2-1,TGTGCCCTCGGGACTGGAGGTGGTGAGCAGTTCTTC,CALGTGGGEQFF
-,-,TRBV7-9,TRBJ1-6,TGTGCCAGCAGCTTAAGGACGGGGAGCTCCTATAATTCACCCCTCCACTTT,CASSLRTGSSYNSPLHF
-,-,TRBV7-2,TRBJ1-1,TGTGCCAGCAGTTTTCGGCGGTCGAACACTGAAGCTTTCTTT,CASSFRRSNTEAFF
-,few,TRBV19,TRBJ1-5,TGTGCCAGTAGTTCCTACAGTAGCAATCAGCCCCAGCATTTT,CASSSYSSNQPQHF
-,-,TRBV7-2,TRBJ1-1,TGTGCCAGCAGCCCCTTAATCTGGCGGCAGAACACTGAAGCTTTCTTT,CASSPLIWRQNTEAFF
TRBD1,-,TRBV5-1,TRBJ1-1,TGCGCCAGCAGCTCGACCCCGACAGGGATGAACACTGAAGCTTTCTTT,CASSSTPTGMNTEAFF
TRBD2,-,TRBV11-1,TRBJ2-3,TGTGCCAGCAGCTCCGGCGGGGGGATTCGCACAGATACGCAGTATTTT,CASSSGGGIRTDTQYF
-,-,TRBV2,TRBJ2-7,TGTGCCAGCAGCGCCTCCGGGAGCGCTTACTACGAGCAGTACTTC,CASSASGSAYYEQYF
TRBD2,-,TRBV5-4,TRBJ2-7,TGTGCCAGCAGCTTGGGCCTAGCGGCAATCTACGAGCAGTACTTC,CASSLGLAAIYEQYF
-,many,TRBV5-8,TRBJ2-3,TGTGCCAGCAGCTTGAGTAGCGGCACAGATACGCAGTATTTT,CASSLSSGTDTQYF
-,once,TRBV28,TRBJ2-1,TGTGCCAGTGCCCCTTTTAGCGGATTTTCCTACAATGAGCAGTTCTTC,CASAPFSGFSYNEQFF
TRBD1,once,TRBV7-9,TRBJ1-1,TGTGCCAGCAGCTTAGGAGGGACAGCGAACACTGAAGCTTTCTTT,CASSLGGTANTEAFF
-,-,TRBV12-2,TRBJ1-2,TGTGCAAGTCGCTTTTTAAGGGACAGGCTTCCTGAAGGCTACACCTTC,CASRFLRDRLPEGYTF
TRBD1,many,TRBV4-3,TRBJ2-2,TGCGCCAGCAGCCAAGCACCCGGGACAGGGAGCACCGGGGAGCTGTTTTTT,CASSQAPGTGSTGELFF
TRBD1,-,TRBV10-3,TRBJ2-7,TGTGCCATCAGGCCGGGACAGGGGACCTACGAGCAGTACTTC,CAIRPGQGTYEQYF
TRBD1,-,TRBV5-1,TRBJ1-2,TGCGCCAGCAGCTCTTTACAGGGGAACTATGGCTACACCTTC,CASSSLQGNYGYTF
-,-,TRBV24-1,TRBJ2-1,TGTGCCACCAGTGATCCCTTCAGCTCCTACAATGAGCAGTTCTTC,CATSDPFSSYNEQFF
TRBD1,-,TRBV3-1/TRBV3-2,TRBJ2-5,TGTGCCAGCAGCCAAGGGGACAGGGGTGGTCAAGAGACCCAGTACTTC,CASSQGDRGGQETQYF
-,-,TRBV7-2,TRBJ1-6,TGTGCCAGCAGCTTAAGGCCCACTCCGGGGAATTCACCCCTCCACTTT,CASSLRPTPGNSPLHF
TRBD1,-,TRBV5-4,TRBJ2-5,TGTGCCAGCAGCCCCGGGACAGGGGCTAGAGAGACCCAGTACTTC,CASSPGTGARETQYF